This TCR beta chain was obtained from a study of blood T cell repertoires in COVID-19. About the study: Acute and convalescent COVID-19 samples came from the United States, Italy and Spain.

This CDR3 spans 14 amino acids. Germline values: CDR1 MGHDK, CDR2 SYGVNS. Between the trimmed V and J ends, which lost 3 bases and 9 bases, there was a span of 15 bases. Method: immunoSEQ multiplex PCR; TCRdb's copy keeps in-frame clones and lacks some. The data hold over 130,000 clones, with around four fifths observed a single time. Sequencing input: peripheral blood. The chain links TRBV25-1 to TRBJ2-1; possibly TRBD1 for D (5 bases). The origin of this receptor is a man aged 65 to 85 with acute or convalescent COVID-19. The CDR3 DNA sequence: TGTGCCAGCAGTGAGGACCTAGGGGTCGGTGAGCAGTTCTTC. Protein sequence: CASSEDLGVGEQFF.